The clone carrying this TCR beta chain was recorded many times. These data come from a study of shared clonotypes between healthy human individuals. Deep-level assay runs were performed. Unsorted PBMC contributed approximately 270 ng DNA, 25,000 to 35,000 T cell genomes, to each replicate PCR. Sequencing was performed on unsorted PBMC DNA using ten immunoSEQ deep assay plates. Data came from immunoSEQ multiplex PCR; TCRdb stores just in-frame clones and leaves some out. The data hold about 460,000 clones, with 60% to 80% observed a single time. Trimming cost V 4 bases and J 11 bases; bases outside gene matches: 5. Per germline, CDR1 KGHSH and CDR2 LQKENI. This CDR3 is built from 13 residues.

Sequenced sample: PBMCs. The chain couples TRBV18 to TRBJ1-5; the match to TRBD1 covers 10 bases. The clonotype comes from a woman between 35 and 50 years old in good health. Some clones in this sample may be carry-over from other donors' samples. CDR3 protein: CASSRDRGQAQHF. CDR3 DNA sequence: TGTGCCAGCTCACGCGACAGGGGGCAGGCCCAGCATTTT.